This T cell receptor beta chain appears in the sequencing data of a study of cytomegalovirus exposure and HLA in healthy donors. This clone appeared a single time. Its ends do not fully match the called genes, so a read error is possible. It was with 60 Vbeta and 13 Jbeta primers that the PCR ran. Sequenced by immunoSEQ multiplex PCR; TCRdb stores in-frame clones only, minus some. The data show hundreds of thousands of clones, around 83% seen once. Germline CDR1 SEHNR, CDR2 FQNEAQ (reference sequence). The CDR3 length is 14 residues. The sequenced sample was PBMCs. The rearrangement uses TRBV7-9 and TRBJ1-2, with a weak D call TRBD1 (6 bases). This receptor was identified in a girl aged 2 to 10 in good health and CMV-seronegative. The CDR3 loop reads CSSSLFPGAYGYTF. The CDR3 DNA is TGTTCCAGCAGCCTATTCCCAGGGGCCTATGGCTACACCTTC.